This record looks at one T cell receptor (beta chain) sequence and its context. Authors' data handling: From reference gene primer amplification, estimates of nucleated cell counts were derived. Some clones are missing from TCRdb's copy, which holds only in-frame ones; the method was immunoSEQ multiplex PCR. Clone size and the V and J calls come from that table; the DNA yielded D and trimming. This sample has around 160,000 clones, with 70% to 90% found just once. This specimen belongs to a study of blood T cell repertoires in COVID-19. Study overall: The United States, Italy and Spain were the sources of the acute and convalescent COVID-19 samples. In each case, the material was cDNA or gDNA derived from T cells, B-cell-depleted T cells, or PBMCs.

The CDR3 is 11 residues long. Germline V gene sequence: CDR1 MNHNS, CDR2 SASEGT. V lost 3 bases, J lost 8 bases, and 7 bases lay in between. This TCR derives from a man aged 55 to 70 with active or convalescent COVID-19. The V gene is TRBV6-1, the J gene TRBJ1-1; D remains unclear. The sequenced material came from peripheral blood. DNA for the CDR3: TGTGCCAGCAGTGATATGGAGGAAGCTTTCTTT. It specifies CASSDMEEAFF.